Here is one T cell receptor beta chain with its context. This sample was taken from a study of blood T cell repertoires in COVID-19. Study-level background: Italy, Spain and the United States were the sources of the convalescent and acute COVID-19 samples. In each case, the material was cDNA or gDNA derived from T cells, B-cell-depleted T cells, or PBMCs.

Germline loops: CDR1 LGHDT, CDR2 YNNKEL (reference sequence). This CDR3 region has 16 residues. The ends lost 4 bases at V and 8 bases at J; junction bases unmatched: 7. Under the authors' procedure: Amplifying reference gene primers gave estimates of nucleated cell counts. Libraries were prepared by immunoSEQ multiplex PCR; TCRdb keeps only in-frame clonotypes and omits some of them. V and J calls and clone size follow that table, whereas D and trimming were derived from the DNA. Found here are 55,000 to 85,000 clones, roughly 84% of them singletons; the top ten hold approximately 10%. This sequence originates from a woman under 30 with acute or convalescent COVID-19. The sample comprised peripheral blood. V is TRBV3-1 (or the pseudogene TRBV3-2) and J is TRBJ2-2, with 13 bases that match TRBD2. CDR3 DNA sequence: TGTGCCAGCAGCCGCACCGGGACTAGCGGGATGGGGGAGCTGTTTTTT. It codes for CASSRTGTSGMGELFF.